Shown below are 9 T cell receptor beta chains from a single sample sequenced in a study of shared clonotypes between healthy human individuals. The method was immunoSEQ multiplex PCR; TCRdb's version includes in-frame clones alone and lacks a portion of them. The sample lists 800,000 to 950,000 clones, roughly 96% occurring once. CD45RO negativity and positive selection for CCR7 defined naive CD8 cells, a population that excluded terminally differentiated effector memory CD45RA+ cells. The sequenced sample consisted of naive CD8+ T cells sorted from blood. Source of these receptors: a man aged 25 to 45 in good health.

This chain connects TRBV4-3 to TRBJ1-5; tentative D call: TRBD1 (5 bases). Looked up from germline, CDR1 is LGHNA and CDR2 is YSLEER. The CDR3 sequence is 16 residues long. With 0 bases removed from V and 4 bases from J, the gap between germline ends came to 13 bases. The CDR3 protein is CASSQDRDPANQPQHF. For the CDR3, the DNA is TGCGCCAGCAGCCAAGACAGGGACCCGGCGAATCAGCCCCAGCATTTT.

The chain uses TRBV7-2 and TRBJ2-2, with 7 bases that match TRBD2. This CDR3 has 15 residues. V was clipped by 2 bases and J by 3 bases; unmatched bases: 3. CDR1 is SGHTA, CDR2 FQGNSA, per germline. CDR3 in amino acids: CASSLRLADTGELFF. DNA of the CDR3: TGTGCCAGCAGCTTAAGACTAGCCGACACCGGGGAGCTGTTTTTT.

This clone has just one count. The chain joins TRBV11-3 to TRBJ2-2; 9 nucleotides match TRBD1. The V and J ends lost 5 bases and 5 bases, in that order; junction bases with no gene match: 9. The germline V gene encodes CDR1 SGHNT and CDR2 YENEEA. The CDR3 consists of 16 residues. CDR3 nucleotides: TGTGCCAGCAGCACACCGGGACAGGGAGCGACCGGGGAGCTGTTTTTT. It specifies CASSTPGQGATGELFF.

This chain connects TRBV7-8 to TRBJ2-7; unclear D gene. The V and J ends lost 0 bases and 3 bases respectively, with 12 bases between them. The CDR3 is 15 residues long. The germline V gene encodes CDR1 SGHVS and CDR2 FQNEAQ. The CDR3: CASSLALLAGYEQYF. CDR3 nucleotides: TGTGCCAGCAGCTTAGCGCTTTTGGCAGGCTACGAGCAGTACTTC. The complete variable domain, with remaining parts taken from reference TRBV7-8 and TRBJ2-7, reads GAGVSQSPRYKVAKRGQDVALRCDPISGHVSLFWYQQALGQGPEFLTYFQNEAQLDKSGLPSDRFFAERPEGSVSTLKIQRTQQEDSAVYLCASSLALLAGYEQYFGPGTRLTVT.

The V call is TRBV6-6, the J call TRBJ2-7, with 10 bases identical to TRBD1. Germline CDR1 MNHNY, CDR2 SVGAGI (reference sequence). The CDR3 extends over 16 amino acids. Germline trimming cut 4 bases from V and 6 bases from J; bases unmatched to any gene: 12. CDR3: CASSSPTGGKSFEQYF. For the CDR3, the DNA is TGTGCCAGCAGTTCGCCGACAGGGGGCAAATCTTTCGAGCAGTACTTC.

V gene TRBV27 combines with J gene TRBJ2-7, with 13 positions matching TRBD2. The germline V gene encodes CDR1 MNHEY and CDR2 SMNVEV (reference sequence). The V gene end was trimmed by 8 bases and the J gene end by 6 bases; junction bases not matched to a gene: 7. The CDR3 length is 14 residues. CDR3 region: CASGILAGGPEQYF. The CDR3 bases are TGTGCCAGCGGGATACTAGCGGGAGGGCCCGAGCAGTACTTC.

V and J are TRBV28 and TRBJ2-4; the match to TRBD2 covers 11 bases. The CDR3 spans 15 residues. V was clipped by 6 bases and J by 7 bases; unmatched bases: 8. Germline V gene sequence: CDR1 MDHEN, CDR2 SYDVKM. The CDR3 coding sequence is TGTGCCAGCAGGTTGACTAGCGGGAAGGTCAACATTCAGTACTTC. Translation gives CASRLTSGKVNIQYF.

This clone was detected once. The chain uses TRBV14 and TRBJ2-5; 8 bases align to TRBD1. CDR3 length: 15 residues. Germline lookup yields CDR1 SGHDN and CDR2 FVKESK. V was pared by 4 bases and J by 1 base, with 5 bases of the junction left unmatched. CDR3 nucleotides: TGTGCCAGCAGCCGCAGGACAGGGACCCAAGAGACCCAGTACTTC. It yields the protein CASSRRTGTQETQYF.

The rearrangement links TRBV29-1 to TRBJ2-7, with D possibly matching TRBD2 (5 bases). The CDR3 loop spans 13 amino acids. The germline V gene has CDR1 SQVTM and CDR2 ANQGSEA. V gave up 7 bases and J gave up 7 bases, with 20 bases separating them. The CDR3 DNA reads as TGCAGCGCCATCCTTATACGGGGAAGGGAGCAGTACTTC. Protein sequence: CSAILIRGREQYF.